Sequencing of this T cell receptor beta chain was carried out in a study of response to subunit inactivated influenza vaccine. Study-level findings and limits: The authors suggested that few new T cells are recruited per seasonal influenza vaccination.

Concerning this clonotype: What it binds is not known.

TCRdb used MiXCR to reprocess the RT-PCR reads, holding one entry per CDR3 protein. The sample records a few hundred thousand distinct CDR3 sequences, 13% to 15% being singletons. This CDR3 is 15 amino acids long. The V segment lost 7 bases and the J segment 4 bases; nucleotides outside the gene matches: 13. CDR1 and CDR2 (germline): SGHRS, YFSETQ. The sample in question was PBMCs from blood, obtained about 13 days after vaccination. This TCR was recovered from a man aged 50-60 years who received an inactivated influenza vaccine. The J gene is TRBJ2-5, the V gene TRBV5-1; TRBD1 matches at 7 bases. The CDR3 DNA reads TGCGCCAGCCTACGAAGGGGGCTTTTAGGAGAGACCCAGTACTTC. This gives the protein CASLRRGLLGETQYF.